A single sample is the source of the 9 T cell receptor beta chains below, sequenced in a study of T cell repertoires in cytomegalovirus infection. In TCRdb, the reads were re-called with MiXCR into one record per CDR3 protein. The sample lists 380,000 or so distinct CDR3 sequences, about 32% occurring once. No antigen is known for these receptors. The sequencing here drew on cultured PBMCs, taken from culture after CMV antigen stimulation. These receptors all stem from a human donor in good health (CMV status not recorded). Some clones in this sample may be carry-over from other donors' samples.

CDR3 region: CASSFSPLTGSTYEQYF. The CDR3 DNA reads as TGTGCCAGCAGTTTCAGCCCCCTCACCGGGTCTACCTACGAGCAGTACTTC. J is TRBJ2-7 and V is TRBV12-3 or TRBV12-4, with D unresolved. The CDR3 spans 17 residues. Trimming cost V 3 bases and J 2 bases, with 20 bases left between them.

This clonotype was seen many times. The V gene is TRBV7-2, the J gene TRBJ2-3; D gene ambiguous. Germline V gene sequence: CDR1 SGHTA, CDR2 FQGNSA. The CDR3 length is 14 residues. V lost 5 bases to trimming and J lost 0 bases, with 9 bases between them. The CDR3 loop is CASSLQPSTDTQYF. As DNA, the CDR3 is TGTGCCAGCAGCCTCCAACCTAGCACAGATACGCAGTATTTT. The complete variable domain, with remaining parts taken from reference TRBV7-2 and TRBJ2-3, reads GAGVSQSPSNKVTEKGKDVELRCDPISGHTALYWYRQSLGQGLEFLIYFQGNSAPDKSGLPSDRFSAERTGGSVSTLTIQRTQQEDSAVYLCASSLQPSTDTQYFGPGTRLTVL.

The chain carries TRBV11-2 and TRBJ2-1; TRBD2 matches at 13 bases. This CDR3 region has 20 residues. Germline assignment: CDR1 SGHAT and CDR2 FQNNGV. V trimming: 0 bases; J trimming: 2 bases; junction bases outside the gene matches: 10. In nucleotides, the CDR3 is TGTGCCAGCAGCTTAGATTTCGGGACTAGCGGGACCTCTACCTACAATGAGCAGTTCTTC. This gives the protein CASSLDFGTSGTSTYNEQFF. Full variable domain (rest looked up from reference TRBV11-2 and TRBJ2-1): EAGVAQSPRYKIIEKRQSVAFWCNPISGHATLYWYQQILGQGPKLLIQFQNNGVVDDSQLPKDRFSAERLKGVDSTLKIQPAKLEDSAVYLCASSLDFGTSGTSTYNEQFFGPGTRLTVL.

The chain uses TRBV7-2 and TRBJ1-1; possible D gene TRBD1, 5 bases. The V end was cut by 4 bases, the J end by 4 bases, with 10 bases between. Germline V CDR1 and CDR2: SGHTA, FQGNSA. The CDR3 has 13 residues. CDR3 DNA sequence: TGTGCCAGCAGCTCAGCAGGGCGCACTGAAGCTTTCTTT. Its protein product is CASSSAGRTEAFF.

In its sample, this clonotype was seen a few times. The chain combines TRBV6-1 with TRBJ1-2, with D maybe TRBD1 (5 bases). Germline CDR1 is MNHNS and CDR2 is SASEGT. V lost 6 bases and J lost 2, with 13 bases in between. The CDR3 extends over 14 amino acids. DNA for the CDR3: TGTGCCAGCAGCTCTCCTAAGGGGAACTATGGCTACACCTTC. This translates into CASSSPKGNYGYTF.

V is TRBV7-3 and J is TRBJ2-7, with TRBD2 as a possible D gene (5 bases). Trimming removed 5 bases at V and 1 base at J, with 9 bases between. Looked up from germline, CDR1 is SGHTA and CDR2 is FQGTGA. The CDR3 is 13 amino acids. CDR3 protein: CASSQDWSYEQYF. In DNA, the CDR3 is TGTGCCAGCAGCCAGGACTGGTCCTACGAGCAGTACTTC.

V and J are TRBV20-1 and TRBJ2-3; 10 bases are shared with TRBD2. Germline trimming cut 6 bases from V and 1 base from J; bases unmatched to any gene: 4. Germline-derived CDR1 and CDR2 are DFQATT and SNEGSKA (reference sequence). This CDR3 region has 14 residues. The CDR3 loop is CSATGTSGTDTQYF. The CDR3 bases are TGCAGTGCAACCGGGACTAGCGGCACAGATACGCAGTATTTT.

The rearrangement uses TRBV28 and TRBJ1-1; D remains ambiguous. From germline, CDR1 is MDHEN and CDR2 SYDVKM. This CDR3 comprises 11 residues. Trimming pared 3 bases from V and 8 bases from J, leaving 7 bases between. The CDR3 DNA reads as TGTGCCAGCAGTTTTAAGACCGAAGCTTTCTTT. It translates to CASSFKTEAFF. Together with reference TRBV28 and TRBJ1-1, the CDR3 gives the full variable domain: DVKVTQSSRYLVKRTGEKVFLECVQDMDHENMFWYRQDPGLGLRLIYFSYDVKMKEKGDIPEGYSVSREKKERFSLILESASTNQTSMYLCASSFKTEAFFGQGTRLTVV.

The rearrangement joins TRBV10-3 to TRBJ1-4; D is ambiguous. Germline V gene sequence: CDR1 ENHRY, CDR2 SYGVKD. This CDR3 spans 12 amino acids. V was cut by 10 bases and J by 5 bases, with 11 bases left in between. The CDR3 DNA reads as TGTGCCACCCGCCAGGAGAATGAAAAACTGTTTTTT. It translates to CATRQENEKLFF.